Presented here are 20 T cell receptor beta chains from one specimen sequenced in a study of PD-1 blockade in classical Hodgkin lymphoma. Each patient's relapse followed autologous stem cell transplantation, and brentuximab vedotin exposure varied. TCRdb keeps only in-frame clones here, not all; method: immunoSEQ multiplex PCR. In the table there are roughly 70,000 clones, around 75% of which are singletons. This specimen was peripheral blood mononuclear cells (PBMCs), taken before the second cycle of nivolumab. These receptors all stem from a human donor with classical Hodgkin lymphoma.

The DNA of the CDR3 is TGTGCCAGCAGTTCGGGACATGGGGAACCCGAGCAGTACTTC. This encodes CASSSGHGEPEQYF. The J gene is TRBJ2-7, the V gene TRBV27, with D maybe TRBD1 (6 bases). The CDR3 contains 14 residues. Germline CDR1 and CDR2: MNHEY and SMNVEV (reference sequence). V lost 4 bases and J lost 6, with 16 bases in between.

The chain joins TRBV27 to TRBJ1-2, with D possibly matching TRBD1 (6 bases). The CDR3 consists of 14 residues. Per germline, CDR1 MNHEY and CDR2 SMNVEV (reference sequence). Trimming cost V 4 bases and J 4 bases, with 13 bases left between them. The CDR3, as DNA: TGTGCCAGCAGTTCTACGACAGGTAGCTATGGCTACACCTTC. This encodes CASSSTTGSYGYTF.

The genes are TRBV7-3 and TRBJ2-7, with D maybe TRBD2 (6 bases). Germline V gene lookup returns CDR1 SGHTA and CDR2 FQGTGA. V gave up 0 bases and J gave up 6 bases, with 12 bases separating them. CDR3 size: 14 residues. This CDR3 is CASSLTAWGGEQYF. The DNA for the CDR3 is TGTGCCAGCAGCTTAACGGCCTGGGGAGGCGAGCAGTACTTC.

The gene calls are TRBV23-1 and TRBJ2-7; possible D gene TRBD2, 6 bases. TRBV23-1 is an ORF; its function is uncertain. The CDR3 length is 16 residues. Trimming pared 2 bases from V and 3 bases from J, leaving 17 bases between. The CDR3 DNA is TGCGCCAGCAGTCAAGAGCGGGCCGTAAATCACTACGAGCAGTACTTC. It translates to CASSQERAVNHYEQYF.

The V and J genes are TRBV11-2 and TRBJ2-7; D call uncertain. The CDR3 length is 18 residues. V lost 0 bases to trimming and J lost 4 bases, with 22 bases between them. Looked up from germline, CDR1 is SGHAT and CDR2 is FQNNGV. For the CDR3, the DNA is TGTGCCAGCAGCTTAGATAGCCCCCCGAAAGCAGCTCTATACGAGCAGTACTTC. This encodes CASSLDSPPKAALYEQYF.

The sample holds one count of this clone. J is TRBJ1-6 and V is TRBV6-6; 11 bases match TRBD1. Germline V lookup: CDR1 MNHNY, CDR2 SVGAGI (reference sequence). V was pared by 5 bases and J by 6 bases, with 6 bases of the junction left unmatched. This CDR3 is 16 amino acids long. The CDR3 DNA is TGTGCCAGCAGTCGGGACAGGGGGATGGGTAATTCACCCCTCCACTTT. It translates to CASSRDRGMGNSPLHF.

The chain links TRBV30 to TRBJ2-7; 8 bases align to TRBD1. Germline V CDR1 and CDR2: GTSNPN, SVGIG (reference sequence). Trimming removed 4 bases from V and 2 bases from J; junction bases left unmatched: 10. The CDR3 runs to 15 residues. CDR3: CAWTTGQGITYEQYF. CDR3 nucleotide sequence: TGTGCCTGGACGACCGGACAGGGCATCACCTACGAGCAGTACTTC.

The rearrangement links TRBV21-1 to TRBJ1-4; the D segment call TRBD1 is taken from the table without a DNA check. TRBV21-1 is a pseudogene segment. This CDR3 is 16 amino acids long. The CDR3 DNA is TGTGCCAGCAGCTCAAAGGGGGACAGGGGGACTGATGGTTTGTTTTTT. Its protein is CASSSKGDRGTDGLFF.

The chain carries TRBV9 and TRBJ2-1; 8 nucleotides match TRBD2. There are 15 residues in the CDR3. Germline lookup yields CDR1 SGDLS and CDR2 YYNGEE. V shed 4 bases and J 3 bases; nucleotides not matched to a gene: 6. The CDR3: CASSLGLDYYNEQFF. The CDR3 region has the DNA TGTGCCAGCAGCTTGGGACTAGATTACTACAATGAGCAGTTCTTC. Full variable domain (outside the CDR3, taken from reference TRBV9 and TRBJ2-1): DSGVTQTPKHLITATGQRVTLRCSPRSGDLSVYWYQQSLDQGLQFLIQYYNGEERAKGNILERFSAQQFPDLHSELNLSSLELGDSALYFCASSLGLDYYNEQFFGPGTRLTVL.

CDR3 in amino acids: CASSSGSGRTGNEQFF. For the CDR3, the DNA is TGTGCCAGCAGCTCCGGTAGCGGGAGAACAGGCAATGAGCAGTTCTTC. J is TRBJ2-1 and V is TRBV11-2, with 9 positions matching TRBD2. Per the germline V gene, CDR1 is SGHAT and CDR2 is FQNNGV. The ends lost 4 bases at V and 6 bases at J; junction bases unmatched: 10. This CDR3 region has 16 residues.

The chain is built from TRBV28 and TRBJ2-5; the match to TRBD2 covers 7 bases. Germline V gene data show CDR1 as MDHEN and CDR2 as SYDVKM. The CDR3 is 16 residues long. The junction had 13 bases not matched to a gene; V was cut back by 6 bases and J by 3 bases. The CDR3 protein is CASSPRSGGDKETQYF. In nucleotides, the CDR3 is TGTGCCAGCAGCCCCCGGTCGGGGGGTGACAAAGAGACCCAGTACTTC.

This CDR3 reads CASSLRGQGGGYTF. DNA for the CDR3: TGTGCCAGCAGCTTGAGAGGTCAGGGCGGGGGCTACACCTTC. This sequence joins TRBV5-4 and TRBJ1-2; TRBD1 is a possible D gene (5 bases). This CDR3 has 14 residues. Trimming removed 1 base at V and 8 bases at J, with 15 bases between. Germline CDR1 reads SGHNT; CDR2 reads YYREEE (reference sequence).

The genes are TRBV7-3 and TRBJ2-1, with a weak D call TRBD1 (6 bases). Per the germline V gene, CDR1 is SGHTA and CDR2 is FQGTGA. The V end was cut by 8 bases, the J end by 11 bases, with 16 bases between. This CDR3 is built from 12 residues. The CDR3 reads CASSRPGHQQFF. CDR3 DNA: TGTGCCAGCTCTCGTCCGGGACACCAGCAGTTCTTC.

This clone is labeled as medium-sized. This chain joins TRBV6-1 and TRBJ1-5; 7 bases fit TRBD1. The CDR3 runs to 13 residues. Germline CDR1 is MNHNS and CDR2 is SASEGT. V lost 6 bases and J lost 8; bases outside the gene matches: 7. The CDR3 reads CASRDRVWEPQHF. CDR3 sequence (DNA): TGTGCCAGCAGAGACAGGGTTTGGGAGCCCCAGCATTTT.

The chain couples TRBV30 to TRBJ1-1; tentatively, D is TRBD1 (5 bases). CDR3 length equals 12 residues. Germline V CDR1 and CDR2: GTSNPN, SVGIG (reference sequence). Trimming pared 0 bases from V and 6 bases from J, leaving 8 bases between. CDR3 in amino acids: CAWSVLGAEAFF. The CDR3 DNA is TGTGCCTGGAGTGTATTGGGGGCTGAAGCTTTCTTT.

This clone has only a few counts. The rearrangement joins TRBV7-9 to TRBJ1-2; TRBD1 matches at 8 bases. Germline lookup yields CDR1 SEHNR and CDR2 FQNEAQ (reference sequence). This CDR3 has 13 residues. The V segment lost 5 bases and the J segment 2 bases; nucleotides outside the gene matches: 1. CDR3 sequence: CASSRQGNYGYTF. The CDR3 DNA follows: TGTGCCAGCAGCCGACAGGGGAACTATGGCTACACCTTC.

CDR3 sequence reads: CASSSRQGAINEQFF. CDR3 sequence (DNA): TGTGCCAGCAGCTCCAGGCAGGGGGCCATAAATGAGCAGTTCTTC. The V call is TRBV7-9, the J call TRBJ2-1, with 8 nucleotides matching TRBD1. Germline-derived CDR1 and CDR2 are SEHNR and FQNEAQ (reference sequence). The J segment lost 7 bases and the V segment lost 4 bases, leaving 9 bases of the junction unmatched. CDR3 length equals 15 residues.

This clone occurred a few times. This sequence joins TRBV19 and TRBJ2-2; 8 nucleotides line up with TRBD2. The CDR3 covers 15 residues. CDR1 LNHDA and CDR2 SQIVND come from the germline V gene (reference sequence). Trimming cost V 5 bases and J 5 bases; bases outside gene matches: 7. CDR3 sequence: CASSLGRGATGELFF. CDR3 in DNA: TGTGCCAGTAGTCTCGGGAGGGGGGCGACCGGGGAGCTGTTTTTT.

The CDR3 loop is CASSQGGGGIYGYTF. CDR3 DNA: TGTGCCAGCAGCCAAGGAGGGGGGGGGATCTATGGCTACACCTTC. V gene TRBV4-2 combines with J gene TRBJ1-2, with a tentative D call TRBD1 (6 bases). CDR3 length equals 15 residues. The germline V gene encodes CDR1 LGHNA and CDR2 YNFKEQ. V dropped 1 base and J dropped 4 bases, with 13 bases sitting between them.

The rearrangement links TRBV5-6 to TRBJ1-1; D may be TRBD1 (5 bases). The CDR3 consists of 14 residues. V was shortened by 0 bases and J by 4 bases, with 10 bases between the two germline ends. Germline assignment: CDR1 SGHDT and CDR2 YYEEEE. CDR3 sequence (DNA): TGTGCCAGCAGCTTGGGACAGTGGAGCACTGAAGCTTTCTTT. The encoded protein is CASSLGQWSTEAFF.